A single sample gave rise to the 9 T cell receptor beta chains below, sequenced in a study of cytomegalovirus exposure and HLA in healthy donors. The PCR made use of 60 Vbeta and 13 Jbeta primers. Libraries were prepared by immunoSEQ multiplex PCR; TCRdb keeps only in-frame clonotypes and omits some of them. Of over 65,000 clones detected, more than 75% appear once; the ten largest clones hold under 15%. Source material: PBMCs. The receptors originated from a woman aged 40 to 50 in good health and CMV-seropositive.

The DNA of the CDR3 is TGTGCCAGCAGTTTATACAGGGACACTGAAGCTTTCTTT. Its protein is CASSLYRDTEAFF. V gene TRBV14 combines with J gene TRBJ1-1, with D tentatively TRBD1 (6 bases). This CDR3 comprises 13 residues. Deletions cut 6 bases from V and 3 bases from J, with 11 bases between. The germline V gene has CDR1 SGHDN and CDR2 FVKESK.

The chain carries TRBV9 and TRBJ1-1; 7 bases agree with TRBD1. V dropped 3 bases and J dropped 2; count of bases not matched to a gene: 4. The length of the CDR3 is 14 residues. Germline CDR1 SGDLS, CDR2 YYNGEE. CDR3 in amino acids: CASSAGTANTEAFF. CDR3 bases: TGTGCCAGCAGCGCGGGGACAGCAAACACTGAAGCTTTCTTT.

This chain uses TRBV30 with TRBJ1-3; weak D call: TRBD1 (5 bases). Germline-derived CDR1 and CDR2 are GTSNPN and SVGIG (reference sequence). This CDR3 has 14 amino acids. The V and J ends lost 5 bases and 0 bases respectively, with 11 bases between them. Here the CDR3 DNA reads TGTGCCTGGGTTGGACAACCCTCTGGAAACACCATATATTTT. As protein: CAWVGQPSGNTIYF.

This clone was picked up a small number of times. The chain is built from TRBV5-4 and TRBJ1-1; TRBD1 matches 7 bases. CDR3 length: 15 amino acids. Per the germline V gene, CDR1 is SGHNT and CDR2 is YYREEE (reference sequence). V lost 0 bases, J lost 1 base, and 3 bases stayed unmatched. The CDR3 loop reads CASSLAQGGNTEAFF. DNA for the CDR3: TGTGCCAGCAGCTTGGCCCAGGGGGGGAACACTGAAGCTTTCTTT.

To note about this clone: This sample also contains other DNA sequences that code for the same CDR3. The genes are TRBV19 and TRBJ2-7; D is perhaps TRBD1 (6 bases). CDR1 and CDR2 (germline): LNHDA, SQIVND (reference sequence). The CDR3 length is 14 residues. V lost 3 bases to trimming and J lost 0 bases, with 9 bases between them. The CDR3 loop reads CASSMGALSYEQYF. CDR3 bases: TGTGCCAGTAGTATGGGGGCCCTCTCCTACGAGCAGTACTTC.

The genes are TRBV15 and TRBJ1-1; no firm D call. The CDR3 is 16 amino acids. V lost 3 bases and J 0 bases, leaving 14 bases between the germline ends. Germline V gives CDR1 LNHNV, CDR2 YYDKDF (reference sequence). Written as DNA, the CDR3 is TGTGCCACCAGCAGTTTTCAGGCGGGGATGAACACTGAAGCTTTCTTT. Amino acids: CATSSFQAGMNTEAFF.

In its sample, this clone was seen a few times. The chain combines TRBV7-2 with TRBJ1-1; D perhaps matches TRBD1 (6 bases). The CDR3 covers 15 residues. V lost 5 bases to trimming and J lost 1 base, with 14 bases between them. The germline gives CDR1 SGHTA, CDR2 FQGNSA. The CDR3 DNA reads as TGTGCCAGCAGCCTGACAGGCGCTGGGAACACTGAAGCTTTCTTT. It codes for CASSLTGAGNTEAFF.

This sequence joins TRBV15 and TRBJ2-5; a possible D gene is TRBD1 (5 bases). Trimming pared 3 bases from V and 2 bases from J, leaving 7 bases between. The CDR3 sequence is 13 residues long. Germline-derived CDR1 and CDR2 are LNHNV and YYDKDF (reference sequence). The CDR3 sequence: CATSRDIQETQYF. Here the CDR3 DNA reads TGTGCCACCAGCAGGGACATTCAAGAGACCCAGTACTTC.

This clone was seen a single time. V usage is TRBV19 and J usage is TRBJ1-1; no clear D. The CDR3 totals 13 residues. Germline CDR1 reads LNHDA; CDR2 reads SQIVND (reference sequence). V was clipped by 5 bases and J by 1 base, with 8 bases between them. The CDR3, as DNA: TGTGCCAGTAGTCCGCCTAGGAACACTGAAGCTTTCTTT. It encodes CASSPPRNTEAFF.